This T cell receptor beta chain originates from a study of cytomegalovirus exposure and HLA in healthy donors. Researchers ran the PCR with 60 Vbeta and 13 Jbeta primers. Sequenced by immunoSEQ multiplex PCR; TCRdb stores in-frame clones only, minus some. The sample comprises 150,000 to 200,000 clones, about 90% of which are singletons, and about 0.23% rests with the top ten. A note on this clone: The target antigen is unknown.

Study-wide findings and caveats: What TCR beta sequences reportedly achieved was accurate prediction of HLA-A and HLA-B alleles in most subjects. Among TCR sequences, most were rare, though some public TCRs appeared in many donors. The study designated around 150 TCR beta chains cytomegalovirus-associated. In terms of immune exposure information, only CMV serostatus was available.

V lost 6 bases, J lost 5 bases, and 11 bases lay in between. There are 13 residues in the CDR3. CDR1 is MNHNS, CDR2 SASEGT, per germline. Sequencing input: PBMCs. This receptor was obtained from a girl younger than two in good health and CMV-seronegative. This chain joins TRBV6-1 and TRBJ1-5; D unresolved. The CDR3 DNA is TGTGCCAGCAGGAATTTGGAGGATCAGCCCCAGCATTTT. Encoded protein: CASRNLEDQPQHF.